The rows below give T cell receptor beta chains drawn from one sample of a study of PD-1 blockade in classical Hodgkin lymphoma. The table came from immunoSEQ multiplex PCR; TCRdb's copy has only in-frame clones and leaves some out. The data contain about 46,000 clones, approximately 72% of them singletons. Sequenced material: peripheral blood mononuclear cells (PBMCs), taken before the fourth cycle of nivolumab. The receptors were sampled from a human donor with classical Hodgkin lymphoma. CDR3s include the opening cysteine and the closing phenylalanine or tryptophan. A D gene is named only where the DNA matches it firmly. Rows may omit the clone size; those that give it use once, few, many or a size class.

TRBJ1-6 - TRBV6-5 - TGTGCCAGCAGTTACTCGGGTGGGAGAGGATCACCCCTCCACTTT CASSYSGGRGSPLHF
TRBJ1-2 medium-sized TRBV5-4 TRBD1 TGTGCCAGCAGCAATACGACAGGGAACTATGGCTACACCTTC CASSNTTGNYGYTF
TRBJ2-1 few TRBV5-1 TRBD2 TGCGCCAGCAGCACAGGGACTAGCGGGCTCTCCTACAATGAGCAGTTCTTC CASSTGTSGLSYNEQFF
TRBJ2-1 - TRBV7-8 TRBD2 TGTGCCAGCAGCCAAGCGGGGGGCCCGAGGGAGCAGTTCTTC CASSQAGGPREQFF
TRBJ1-1 few TRBV30 - TGTGCCTGGAACCAACGGAACACTGAAGCTTTCTTT CAWNQRNTEAFF
TRBJ2-7 - TRBV6-5 TRBD2 TGTGCCAGCAGTTTAGCGGGAGCGGGCGAGCAGTACTTC CASSLAGAGEQYF
TRBJ2-7 - TRBV9 TRBD1 TGTGCCAGCAGCGTAGGACAGGGCTTCTCCTACGAGCAGTACTTC CASSVGQGFSYEQYF
TRBJ1-1 - TRBV21-1 - TGTGCCAGCAGCACCTTCCGGGACAGACGAACCTATTACCTGATGAACACTGAAGCTTTCTTT CASSTFRDRRTYYLMNTEAFF
TRBJ2-1 - TRBV27 TRBD1 TGTGCCAGCAGTTTAGGGGCCGGGACAGGAGGGGAGCAGTTCTTC CASSLGAGTGGEQFF
TRBJ1-1 - TRBV10-2 TRBD1 TGCGCCAGCAGTGAGATCGGGACAGGGGACACTGAAGCTTTCTTT CASSEIGTGDTEAFF
TRBJ2-4 - TRBV7-9 TRBD1 TGTGCCAGCAGCCCCCCAGGGGGCAAAAACATTCAGTACTTC CASSPPGGKNIQYF
TRBJ1-1 - TRBV6-5 - TGTGCCAGCAGTTACTCAGAGGGAGCGGGGACTGAAGCTTTCTTT CASSYSEGAGTEAFF
TRBJ2-1 - TRBV19 - TGTGCCAGTAGTAAGCTCCGGGACAATGAGCAGTTCTTC CASSKLRDNEQFF
TRBJ1-3 - TRBV18 - TGTGCCAGCTCACCACCGATACAGGGAAGAAACACCATATATTTT CASSPPIQGRNTIYF
TRBJ2-7 - TRBV11-2 TRBD1 TGTGCCAGCAGCCCGGCAGGGGGACAGCACTACGAGCAGTACTTC CASSPAGGQHYEQYF
TRBJ2-7 - TRBV7-9 - TGTGCCAGCAGTACCAGTTCCTACGAGCAGTACTTC CASSTSSYEQYF
TRBJ2-6 - TRBV28 TRBD1 TGTGCCAGCAGTACGACAGGGGCCGGGGCCAACGTCCTGACTTTC CASSTTGAGANVLTF
TRBJ1-2 - TRBV7-3 - TGTGCCAGCAGCTCCCGTGGACACGCTGACCTCTATGGCTACACCTTC CASSSRGHADLYGYTF
TRBJ1-5 - TRBV14 - TGTGCCAGCAGCCAAAAAGGTTTAAATAGCAATCAGCCCCAGCATTTT CASSQKGLNSNQPQHF
TRBJ2-7 - TRBV9 - TGTGCCAGCAGCGAGGGGGCGGGACTGACCTACGAGCAGTACTTC CASSEGAGLTYEQYF
TRBJ2-7 - TRBV2 TRBD2 TGTGCCAGCAGTTACCAGGGAGGGGAGCAGTACTTC CASSYQGGEQYF
TRBJ2-1 - TRBV5-1 TRBD2 TGCGCCAGCAGCTTACTAGCGGGAGTCTGTGAGCAGTTCTTC CASSLLAGVCEQFF
TRBJ1-1 - TRBV5-1 - TGCGCCAGCAGCTTATCAGGGATGGACACTGAAGCTTTCTTT CASSLSGMDTEAFF
TRBJ1-1 - TRBV28 - TGTGCCAGCAGTTCCTTTACAAGTATGAACACTGAAGCTTTCTTT CASSSFTSMNTEAFF
TRBJ1-2 - TRBV28 - TGTGCCAGCAGCACCAGGGAGAAGGGTGGCTACACCTTC CASSTREKGGYTF
TRBJ2-5 - TRBV15 - TGTGCCACCAGCAGAGGAGGGGCCCAAGAGACCCAGTACTTC CATSRGGAQETQYF
TRBJ2-7 medium-sized TRBV9 - TGTGCCAGCAGCGCGGTGGGGAGCTCCTACGAGCAGTACTTC CASSAVGSSYEQYF
TRBJ2-3 - TRBV28 - TGTGCCAGCAGTACGCGGACCGGGGGAGATACGCAGTATTTT CASSTRTGGDTQYF
TRBJ2-3 - TRBV5-1 - TGCGCCAGCAGCTTGGCCGGGTACTACACAGATACGCAGTATTTT CASSLAGYYTDTQYF
TRBJ2-7 - TRBV18 TRBD1 TGTGCCAGCTCACCAGGCCTAGGGACAGGGACGTCCGGGCAGTACTTC CASSPGLGTGTSGQYF
TRBJ2-2 - TRBV4-1 TRBD2 TGCGCCAGCAGCCAGGCTGGGCTAGCGGGAGATGGGAACACCGGGGAGCTGTTTTTT CASSQAGLAGDGNTGELFF
TRBJ2-6 few TRBV5-1 TRBD1 TGCGCCAGCAGCCCACGGACAGGGGGCTTTCCTGGGGCCAACGTCCTGACTTTC CASSPRTGGFPGANVLTF
TRBJ2-2 - TRBV28 TRBD1 TGTGCCAGCAGTTTACCTCCGGGACAGGGAAACACCGGGGAGCTGTTTTTT CASSLPPGQGNTGELFF
TRBJ2-1 - TRBV27 TRBD2 TGTGCCAGCAGTTTAGCGGGAGTCTACAATGAGCAGTTCTTC CASSLAGVYNEQFF
TRBJ1-1 many TRBV9 - TGTGCCAGCAGCACCCAGGTGGGGAACACTGAAGCTTTCTTT CASSTQVGNTEAFF
TRBJ2-7 - TRBV9 - TGTGCCAGCAGCGTAGACCCCGAAAGCTCCTACGAGCAGTACTTC CASSVDPESSYEQYF
TRBJ1-5 - TRBV30 - TGTGCCTGGAGTGCCTCGGGCAATCAGCCCCAGCATTTT CAWSASGNQPQHF
TRBJ1-4 - TRBV18 - TGTGCCAGCTCACAGAGGACGGCGATTAATGAAAAACTGTTTTTT CASSQRTAINEKLFF
TRBJ2-5 - TRBV18 - TGTGCCAGCTCAATGCAAGAGACCCAGTACTTC CASSMQETQYF
TRBJ2-5 - TRBV30 TRBD2 TGTGCCTGGAGCGAGGGGTTGGCTAGCGGGAATTACGAGACCCAGTACTTC CAWSEGLASGNYETQYF
TRBJ2-1 - TRBV27 TRBD2 TGTGCCAGCAGTTTAAGGACTAGCCGCAATGAGCAGTTCTTC CASSLRTSRNEQFF